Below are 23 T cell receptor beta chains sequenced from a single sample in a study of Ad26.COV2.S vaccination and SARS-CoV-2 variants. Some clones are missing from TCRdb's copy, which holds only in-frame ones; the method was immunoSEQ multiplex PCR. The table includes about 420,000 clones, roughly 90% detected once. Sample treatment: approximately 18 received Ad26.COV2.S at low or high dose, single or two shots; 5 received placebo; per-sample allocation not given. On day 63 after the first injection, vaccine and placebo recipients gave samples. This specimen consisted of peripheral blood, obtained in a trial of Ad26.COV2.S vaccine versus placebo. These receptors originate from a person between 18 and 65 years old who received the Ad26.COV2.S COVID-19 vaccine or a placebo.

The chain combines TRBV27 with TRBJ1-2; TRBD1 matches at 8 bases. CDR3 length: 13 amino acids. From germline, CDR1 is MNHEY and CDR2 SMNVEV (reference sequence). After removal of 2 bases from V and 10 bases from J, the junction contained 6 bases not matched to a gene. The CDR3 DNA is TGTGCCAGCAGTTTACCAGGGGGCGGGATCTACACCTTC. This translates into CASSLPGGGIYTF.

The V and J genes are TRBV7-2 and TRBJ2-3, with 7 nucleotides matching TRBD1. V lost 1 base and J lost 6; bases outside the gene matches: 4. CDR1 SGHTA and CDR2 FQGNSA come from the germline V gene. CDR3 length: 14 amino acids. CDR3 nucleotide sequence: TGTGCCAGCAGCTTAGGAGGGGGCCGGGATACGCAGTATTTT. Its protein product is CASSLGGGRDTQYF.

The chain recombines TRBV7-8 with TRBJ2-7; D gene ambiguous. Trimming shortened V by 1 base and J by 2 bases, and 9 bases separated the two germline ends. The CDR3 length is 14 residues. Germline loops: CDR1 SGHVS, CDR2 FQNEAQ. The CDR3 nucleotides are TGTGCCAGCAGCTTAGATTCAGGACCCTACGAGCAGTACTTC. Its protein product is CASSLDSGPYEQYF.

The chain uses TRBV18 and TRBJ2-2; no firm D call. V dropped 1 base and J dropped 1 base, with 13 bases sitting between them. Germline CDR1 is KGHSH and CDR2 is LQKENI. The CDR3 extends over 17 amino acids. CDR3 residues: CASSPRTNWGNTGELFF. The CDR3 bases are TGTGCCAGCTCACCACGCACAAATTGGGGGAACACCGGGGAGCTGTTTTTT.

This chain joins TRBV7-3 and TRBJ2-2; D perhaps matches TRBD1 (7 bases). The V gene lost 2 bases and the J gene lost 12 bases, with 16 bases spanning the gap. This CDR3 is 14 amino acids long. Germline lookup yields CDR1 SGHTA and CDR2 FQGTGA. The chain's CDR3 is CASSLGGTARQLFF. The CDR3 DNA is TGTGCCAGCAGCTTAGGAGGGACAGCCCGGCAGCTGTTTTTT.

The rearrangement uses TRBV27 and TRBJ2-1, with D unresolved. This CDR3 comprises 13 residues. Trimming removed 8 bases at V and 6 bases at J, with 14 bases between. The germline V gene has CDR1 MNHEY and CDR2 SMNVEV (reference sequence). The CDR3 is CASGSTKSNEQFF. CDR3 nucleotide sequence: TGTGCCAGCGGATCCACAAAGAGCAATGAGCAGTTCTTC.

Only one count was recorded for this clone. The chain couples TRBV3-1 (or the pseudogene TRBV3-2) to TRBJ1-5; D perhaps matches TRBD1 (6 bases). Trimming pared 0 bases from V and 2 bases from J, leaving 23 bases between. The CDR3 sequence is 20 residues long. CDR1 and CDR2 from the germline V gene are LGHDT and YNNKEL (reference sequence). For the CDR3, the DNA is TGTGCCAGCAGCCAAGATCGACTGGCAGGGGTATCCAGGGGCAATCAGCCCCAGCATTTT. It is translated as CASSQDRLAGVSRGNQPQHF.

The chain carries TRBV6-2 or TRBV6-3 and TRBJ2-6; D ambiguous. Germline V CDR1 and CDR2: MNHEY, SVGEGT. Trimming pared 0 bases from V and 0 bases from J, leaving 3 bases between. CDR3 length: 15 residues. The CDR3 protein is CASSYSNSGANVLTF. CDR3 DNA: TGTGCCAGCAGTTACTCCAACTCTGGGGCCAACGTCCTGACTTTC.

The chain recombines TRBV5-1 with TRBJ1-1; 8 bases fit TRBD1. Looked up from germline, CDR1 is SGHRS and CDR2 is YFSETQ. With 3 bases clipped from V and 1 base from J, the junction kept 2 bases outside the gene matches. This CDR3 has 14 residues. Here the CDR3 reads CASSSDRGNTEAFF. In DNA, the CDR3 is TGCGCCAGCAGCTCCGACAGGGGGAACACTGAAGCTTTCTTT.

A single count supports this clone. This CDR3 is CASTTGRRNEQFF. The CDR3 coding sequence is TGTGCCAGCACTACGGGGCGAAGGAATGAGCAGTTCTTC. The chain joins TRBV12-3 or TRBV12-4 to TRBJ2-1; D may match TRBD1 or TRBD2 (5 bases each). Trimming removed 7 bases from V and 7 bases from J, with 14 bases in between. This CDR3 has 13 residues.

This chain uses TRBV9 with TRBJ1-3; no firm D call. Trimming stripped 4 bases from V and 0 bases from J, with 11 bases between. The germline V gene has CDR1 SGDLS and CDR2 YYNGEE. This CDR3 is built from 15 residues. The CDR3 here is CASSHGPDSGNTIYF. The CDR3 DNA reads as TGTGCCAGCAGCCACGGGCCAGACTCTGGAAACACCATATATTTT.

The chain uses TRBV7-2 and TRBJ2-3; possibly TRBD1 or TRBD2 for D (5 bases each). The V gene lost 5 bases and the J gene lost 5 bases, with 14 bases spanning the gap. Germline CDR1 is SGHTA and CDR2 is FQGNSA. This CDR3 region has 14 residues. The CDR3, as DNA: TGTGCCAGCAGCCTGATGGGGGATTTAGATACGCAGTATTTT. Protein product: CASSLMGDLDTQYF.

The CDR3 sequence: CASSLAVIGGRTRSETQYF. The CDR3 DNA reads as TGTGCCAGCAGCTTAGCGGTGATCGGGGGGCGAACTAGATCCGAGACCCAGTACTTC. The chain couples TRBV7-8 to TRBJ2-5; D may be TRBD2 (7 bases). V was trimmed by 0 bases and J by 5 bases, leaving 25 bases between them. Germline CDR1 SGHVS, CDR2 FQNEAQ. CDR3 length: 19 amino acids.

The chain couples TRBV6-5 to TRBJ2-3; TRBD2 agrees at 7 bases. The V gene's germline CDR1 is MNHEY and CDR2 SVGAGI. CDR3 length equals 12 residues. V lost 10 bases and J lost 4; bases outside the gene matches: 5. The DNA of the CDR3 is TGTGCCACCCAACTAGCGTCAGATACGCAGTATTTT. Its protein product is CATQLASDTQYF.

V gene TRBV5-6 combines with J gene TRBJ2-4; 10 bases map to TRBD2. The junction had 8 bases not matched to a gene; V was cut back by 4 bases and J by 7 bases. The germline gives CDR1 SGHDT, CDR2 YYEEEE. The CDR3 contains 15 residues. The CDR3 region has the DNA TGTGCCAGCAGCACCTTAGCGGGGGGCGGGAACATTCAGTACTTC. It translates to CASSTLAGGGNIQYF.

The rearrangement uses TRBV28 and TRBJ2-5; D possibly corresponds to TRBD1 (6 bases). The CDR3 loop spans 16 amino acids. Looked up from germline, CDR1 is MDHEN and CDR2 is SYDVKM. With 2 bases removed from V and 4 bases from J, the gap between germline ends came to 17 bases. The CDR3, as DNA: TGTGCCAGCAGTTTAGTCAGGGGCCCGACGAGAGAGACCCAGTACTTC. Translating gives CASSLVRGPTRETQYF. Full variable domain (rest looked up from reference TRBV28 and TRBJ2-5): DVKVTQSSRYLVKRTGEKVFLECVQDMDHENMFWYRQDPGLGLRLIYFSYDVKMKEKGDIPEGYSVSREKKERFSLILESASTNQTSMYLCASSLVRGPTRETQYFGPGTRLLVL.

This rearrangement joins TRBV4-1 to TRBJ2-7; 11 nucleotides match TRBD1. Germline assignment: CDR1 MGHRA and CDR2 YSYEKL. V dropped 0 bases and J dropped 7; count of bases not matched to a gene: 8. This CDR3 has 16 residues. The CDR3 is CASSQDSGTGGREQYF. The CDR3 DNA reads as TGCGCCAGCAGCCAAGATTCCGGGACAGGGGGTAGGGAGCAGTACTTC.

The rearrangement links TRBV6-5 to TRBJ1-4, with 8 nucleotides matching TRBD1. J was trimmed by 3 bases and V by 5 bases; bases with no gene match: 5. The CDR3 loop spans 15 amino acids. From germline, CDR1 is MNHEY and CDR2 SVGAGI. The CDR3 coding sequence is TGTGCCAGCAGTCCGACAGGGGTAGCTAATGAAAAACTGTTTTTT. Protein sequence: CASSPTGVANEKLFF.

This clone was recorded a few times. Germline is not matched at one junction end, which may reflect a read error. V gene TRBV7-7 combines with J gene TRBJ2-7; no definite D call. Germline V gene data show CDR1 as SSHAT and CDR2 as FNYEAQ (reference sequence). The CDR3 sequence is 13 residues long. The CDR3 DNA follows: TGTGCTAGCAGCCAGGACGGACCCTACGAGCAGTACTTC. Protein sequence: CASSQDGPYEQYF.

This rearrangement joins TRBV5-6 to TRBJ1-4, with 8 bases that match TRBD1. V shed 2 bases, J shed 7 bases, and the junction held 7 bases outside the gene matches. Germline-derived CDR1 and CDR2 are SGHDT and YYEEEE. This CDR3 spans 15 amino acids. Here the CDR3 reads CASSFSGQGGEKLFF. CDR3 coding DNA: TGTGCCAGCAGCTTTTCAGGACAGGGAGGTGAAAAACTGTTTTTT.

Here the CDR3 DNA reads TGTGCCAGCAGTGACCGTTCCGTCGGGGAGCTGTTTTTT. Encoded protein: CASSDRSVGELFF. The V call is TRBV28, the J call TRBJ2-2; D uncertain. Trimming cost V 5 bases and J 7 bases, with 11 bases left between them. Germline V CDR1 and CDR2: MDHEN, SYDVKM. This CDR3 comprises 13 residues.

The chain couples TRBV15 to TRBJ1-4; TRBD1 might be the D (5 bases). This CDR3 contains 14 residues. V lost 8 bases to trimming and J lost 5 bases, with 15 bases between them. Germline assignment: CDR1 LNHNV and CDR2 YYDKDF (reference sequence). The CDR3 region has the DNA TGTGCCACCGCGCCTGGGGCCGGGAATGAAAAACTGTTTTTT. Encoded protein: CATAPGAGNEKLFF. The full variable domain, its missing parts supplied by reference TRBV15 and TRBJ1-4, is DAMVIQNPRYQVTQFGKPVTLSCSQTLNHNVMYWYQQKSSQAPKLLFHYYDKDFNNEADTPDNFQSRRPNTSFCFLDIRSPGLGDTAMYLCATAPGAGNEKLFFGSGTQLSVL.

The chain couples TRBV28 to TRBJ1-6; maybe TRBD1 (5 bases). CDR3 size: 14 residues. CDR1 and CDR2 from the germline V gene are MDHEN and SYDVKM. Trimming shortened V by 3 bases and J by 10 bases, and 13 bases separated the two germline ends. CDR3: CASSFGGSISPLHF. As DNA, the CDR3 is TGTGCCAGCAGTTTCGGGGGAAGCATCTCACCCCTCCACTTT.